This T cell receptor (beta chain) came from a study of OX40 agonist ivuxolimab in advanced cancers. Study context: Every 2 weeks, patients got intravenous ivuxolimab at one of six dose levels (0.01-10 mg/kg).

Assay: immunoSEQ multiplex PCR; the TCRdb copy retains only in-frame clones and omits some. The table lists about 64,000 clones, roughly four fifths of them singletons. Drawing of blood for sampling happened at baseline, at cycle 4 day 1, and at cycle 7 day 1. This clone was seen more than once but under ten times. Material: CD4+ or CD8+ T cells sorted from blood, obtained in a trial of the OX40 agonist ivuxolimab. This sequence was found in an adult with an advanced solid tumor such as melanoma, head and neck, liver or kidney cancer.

The CDR3 sequence is CATSRDGEGLNQPQHF. The CDR3 region has the DNA TGTGCCACCAGCAGAGATGGGGAGGGCCTCAATCAGCCCCAGCATTTT. The chain recombines TRBV15 with TRBJ1-5; D is ambiguous. The CDR3 has 16 amino acids. V dropped 0 bases and J dropped 3 bases, with 12 bases sitting between them. In germline, CDR1 is LNHNV, CDR2 YYDKDF (reference sequence).